Listed here is a single T cell receptor (beta chain). This record belongs to a study of blood T cell repertoires in COVID-19. There are 13 residues in the CDR3. Per the germline V gene, CDR1 is MDHEN and CDR2 is SYDVKM. Trimming removed 5 bases from V and 4 bases from J, with 6 bases in between. Libraries were prepared by immunoSEQ multiplex PCR; TCRdb keeps only in-frame clonotypes and omits some of them. The profile shows over 45,000 clones, over 80% of them singletons. Input material: peripheral blood. This TCR came from a man aged 70-80 years with acute or convalescent COVID-19. This chain links TRBV28 with TRBJ2-6; possible D gene TRBD2, 5 bases. The CDR3 DNA reads as TGTGCCAGCAGTAGGAGGGGGGCCAACGTCCTGACTTTC. Its protein is CASSRRGANVLTF.